The rows below give T cell receptor beta chains drawn from one sample of a study of blood T cell repertoires in COVID-19. The table came from immunoSEQ multiplex PCR; TCRdb's copy has only in-frame clones and leaves some out. The sample gives about 250,000 clones, 70% to 90% of which show up once; around 6.3% is in the top ten. What was sequenced was peripheral blood. These receptors came from a young woman with COVID-19, enrolled during active disease. Both conserved end residues are part of each CDR3. Each record gives: CDR3 DNA, CDR3 protein, V gene, clone size, J gene, CDR3 length, D gene. A D gene is named only where the DNA matches it firmly. Size tells how often a clone was seen (once, few, many) or the class of an expanded clone, and some rows leave it out.

TGTGCCAGAAGAGGGACAGCTAACTATGGCTACACCTTC,CARRGTANYGYTF,TRBV12-3/TRBV12-4,.,TRBJ1-2,13,TRBD1
TGTGCCAGCACCGTCAACCAGGGGACAGGGGGCTTTCGCCTCCACTTT,CASTVNQGTGGFRLHF,TRBV7-6,.,TRBJ1-6,16,TRBD1
TGTGCCAGCAGCGCCAGGACAGCCCCAGCCACAGATACGCAGTATTTT,CASSARTAPATDTQYF,TRBV21-1,.,TRBJ2-3,16,.
TGTGCCATCGGGGCACAGGGGATGAACACTGAAGCTTTCTTT,CAIGAQGMNTEAFF,TRBV10-3,.,TRBJ1-1,14,TRBD1
TGTGCCAGCAGCTCGACTAGCGGGAGCAATGAGCAGTTCTTC,CASSSTSGSNEQFF,TRBV7-8,.,TRBJ2-1,14,TRBD2
TGTGCCAGCAGCTCCGGTCATCGGGGGGTTTATGGCTACACCTTC,CASSSGHRGVYGYTF,TRBV5-4,.,TRBJ1-2,15,.
TGCGCCAGCAGCTTGGGGCGGGAAACCGGGGAGCTGTTTTTT,CASSLGRETGELFF,TRBV5-1,.,TRBJ2-2,14,.
TGTGCCTGGACCCGGACCATAACAGGCGGGGAGCTGTTTTTT,CAWTRTITGGELFF,TRBV30,.,TRBJ2-2,14,.
TGTGCCAGCAGTGCCAGACAGGGCTACTATGGCTACACCTTC,CASSARQGYYGYTF,TRBV2,.,TRBJ1-2,14,TRBD1
TGTGCCAGCAGCCCCGGGGGCACAGATACGCAGTATTTT,CASSPGGTDTQYF,TRBV7-2,few,TRBJ2-3,13,.
TGCGCCAGCAGCCAACTCCCCTACAGTATTGGGAACACTGAAGCTTTCTTT,CASSQLPYSIGNTEAFF,TRBV4-1,.,TRBJ1-1,17,.
TGCAGCGTTGGGATGGGCAGTGAAAAACTGTTTTTT,CSVGMGSEKLFF,TRBV29-1,.,TRBJ1-4,12,.
TGCGCCAGCAGCTTGGTCCAGGCCAACTCCTACGAGCAGTACTTC,CASSLVQANSYEQYF,TRBV5-1,.,TRBJ2-7,15,.
TGTGCCACCAGCAGAATCGGGACATACTATGGCTACACCTTC,CATSRIGTYYGYTF,TRBV15,.,TRBJ1-2,14,.
TGTGCCAGCAGCCGGACAGGTGGCCAAGAGACCCAGTACTTC,CASSRTGGQETQYF,TRBV9,.,TRBJ2-5,14,TRBD1
TGTGCCAGCAGCTTACAGGGGGACGGGGAGCTGTTTTTT,CASSLQGDGELFF,TRBV7-9,.,TRBJ2-2,13,TRBD1
TGTGCCAGCAATGGGGGGCGGGAGGAAAAACTGTTTTTT,CASNGGREEKLFF,TRBV2,.,TRBJ1-4,13,.
TGCGCCAGCAGCTTGGAAGGCGGCGGGAATCAAGGGACCCAGTACTTC,CASSLEGGGNQGTQYF,TRBV5-1,.,TRBJ2-5,16,.
TGTGCCAGCAGCGTAGAGACTAGCGGGAGGACCGCGAACACCGGGGAGCTGTTTTTT,CASSVETSGRTANTGELFF,TRBV9,.,TRBJ2-2,19,TRBD2
TGTGCCAGTAGGGACATCCAGAGGTTGGCGCCCCAGCATTTT,CASRDIQRLAPQHF,TRBV19,.,TRBJ1-5,14,.
TGTGCCAGCAGGGCCGCCAACAGGAGTGGCTACACCTTC,CASRAANRSGYTF,TRBV2,.,TRBJ1-2,13,.
TGTGCCAGCAGTGTAAATCGGGGGGCTGGGGAGACCCAGTACTTC,CASSVNRGAGETQYF,TRBV28,.,TRBJ2-5,15,.